Listed below are T cell receptor beta chains from one sample, sequenced in a study of shared clonotypes between healthy human individuals. The method was immunoSEQ multiplex PCR; TCRdb's version includes in-frame clones alone and lacks a portion of them. The sample records over 850,000 clones, around 82% being singletons. The specimen was memory CD4+ T cells from PBMCs. The receptors derive from a man aged 18 to 30 in good health. Some clones in this sample may be carry-over from other donors' samples. CDR3s include the opening cysteine and the closing phenylalanine or tryptophan. The D gene is left open where the match is weak. Only some rows state a clone size, as once, few, many or a class for expanded clones.

J gene	V gene	clone size	D gene	CDR3 protein	CDR3 DNA
TRBJ2-5	TRBV10-3	NA	NA	CAISESKGSSKETQYF	TGTGCCATCAGTGAGTCAAAGGGTTCTTCTAAAGAGACCCAGTACTTC
TRBJ2-6	TRBV9	NA	NA	CASSVEQTGANVLTF	TGTGCCAGCAGCGTAGAACAGACTGGGGCCAACGTCCTGACTTTC
TRBJ1-1	TRBV5-1	few	NA	CASSGHKGYTEAFF	TGCGCCAGCAGCGGTCACAAGGGATACACTGAAGCTTTCTTT
TRBJ1-5	TRBV7-9	once	NA	CASSLGRVDNQPQHF	TGTGCCAGCAGCTTGGGCAGGGTCGACAATCAGCCCCAGCATTTT
TRBJ1-4	TRBV5-8	NA	TRBD1	CASSLPGGDRDEKLFF	TGTGCCAGCAGCTTACCGGGGGGGGACAGGGATGAAAAACTGTTTTTT
TRBJ2-1	TRBV5-1	NA	NA	CASSLAGTTNNEQFF	TGCGCCAGCAGCTTGGCGGGGACCACCAACAATGAGCAGTTCTTC
TRBJ2-7	TRBV9	NA	TRBD2	CASSVSTGASGSDEQYF	TGTGCCAGCAGCGTATCCACTGGGGCTAGCGGGAGCGACGAGCAGTACTTC
TRBJ2-7	TRBV6-1	once	NA	CASNNRVSGSYEQYF	TGTGCCAGCAATAACAGGGTTTCGGGATCCTACGAGCAGTACTTC
TRBJ2-2	TRBV5-4	NA	TRBD2	CASSLELAGTTGELFF	TGTGCCAGCAGCTTGGAACTAGCGGGGACCACCGGGGAGCTGTTTTTT
TRBJ1-2	TRBV19	NA	NA	CASSRQIGQHYGYTF	TGTGCCAGTAGTAGGCAGATTGGACAGCACTATGGCTACACCTTC
TRBJ2-2	TRBV2	NA	TRBD2	CASSGLAVTGELFF	TGTGCCAGCAGTGGACTAGCGGTAACCGGGGAGCTGTTTTTT
TRBJ1-5	TRBV9	NA	NA	CASSAYGGSNQPQHF	TGTGCCAGCAGCGCGTACGGGGGAAGCAATCAGCCCCAGCATTTT
TRBJ2-7	TRBV18	NA	TRBD2	CASSEGLAGDYEQYF	TGTGCCAGCTCAGAGGGACTAGCGGGAGACTACGAGCAGTACTTC
TRBJ2-5	TRBV6-5	NA	NA	CASSSGQQETQYF	TGTGCCAGCTCCTCGGGCCAACAAGAGACCCAGTACTTC
TRBJ2-5	TRBV6-6	NA	NA	CASRARGEQYF	TGTGCCAGCAGGGCCAGGGGTGAGCAGTACTTC
TRBJ1-5	TRBV5-1	NA	NA	CASSLDGHQPQHF	TGCGCCAGCAGCTTGGACGGGCATCAGCCCCAGCATTTT
TRBJ1-1	TRBV25-1	NA	NA	CASRVNTEAFF	TGTGCCAGTCGCGTGAACACTGAAGCTTTCTTT
TRBJ2-2	TRBV12-5	NA	NA	CASGLVQGDTGELFF	TGTGCTAGTGGTTTGGTACAGGGTGACACCGGGGAGCTGTTTTTT
TRBJ1-4	TRBV2	NA	NA	CASSESGVLMKKGHRAFF	TGTGCCAGCAGTGAATCAGGGGTCTTAATGAAAAAGGGACACAGGGCGTTTTTT
TRBJ1-1	TRBV5-1	NA	NA	CASSLGRGSEAFF	TGCGCCAGCAGCTTGGGTAGGGGCTCTGAAGCTTTCTTT
TRBJ2-1	TRBV7-9	few	TRBD2	CASSSSWRERVSEQFF	TGTGCCAGCTCTAGTAGTTGGCGGGAGAGGGTTAGTGAGCAGTTCTTC
TRBJ2-2	TRBV18	NA	NA	CASSPPGGGGYTGELFF	TGTGCCAGCTCACCACCGGGGGGTGGAGGATACACCGGGGAGCTGTTTTTT
TRBJ2-1	TRBV29-1	NA	TRBD2	CSGFSGRLYNEQFF	TGCAGCGGATTTAGCGGGAGACTCTACAATGAGCAGTTCTTC
TRBJ2-3	TRBV4-1	NA	TRBD2	CASSQVGPPSGRLF	TGCGCCAGCAGCCAAGTAGGTCCCCCTAGCGGGAGGCTTTTT
TRBJ2-1	TRBV2	NA	TRBD1	CASSERQGHEQFF	TGTGCCAGCAGTGAACGACAGGGCCATGAGCAGTTCTTC
TRBJ2-1	TRBV6-5	NA	NA	CASSSGVPSYNEQFF	TGTGCCAGCAGTTCCGGTGTTCCTTCCTACAATGAGCAGTTCTTC
TRBJ2-7	TRBV7-3	once	NA	CASSLTHSNSEQYF	TGTGCCAGCAGCTTAACTCACAGCAATTCCGAGCAGTACTTC
TRBJ2-3	TRBV11-3	NA	NA	CASSPTNREGADTQYF	TGTGCCAGCAGTCCTACAAACAGGGAAGGCGCAGATACGCAGTATTTT
TRBJ1-1	TRBV5-1	NA	NA	CASSLTPLAVTEAFF	TGCGCCAGCAGCCTTACCCCCCTCGCAGTCACTGAAGCTTTCTTT
TRBJ2-3	TRBV5-1	few	NA	CASSPSTDTQYF	TGCGCCAGCAGCCCTAGCACAGATACGCAGTATTTT
TRBJ2-2	TRBV28	NA	NA	CASSSMIGQQNTGELFF	TGTGCCAGCAGTTCAATGATCGGACAGCAGAACACCGGGGAGCTGTTTTTT
TRBJ1-2	TRBV5-6	many	NA	CASNRGLNYGYTF	TGTGCCAGCAATCGGGGTCTGAACTATGGCTACACCTTC
TRBJ1-2	TRBV14	NA	NA	CASSQPGRGWGYGYTF	TGTGCCAGCAGCCAACCTGGGCGGGGATGGGGCTATGGCTACACCTTC
TRBJ2-1	TRBV10-1	once	TRBD2	CASSELGVAGGPRDEQFF	TGCGCCAGCAGTGAGCTGGGGGTAGCGGGAGGGCCTAGGGATGAGCAGTTCTTC
TRBJ1-2	TRBV5-5	NA	NA	CASSLDGDYGYTF	TGTGCCAGCAGCTTGGATGGGGACTATGGCTACACCTTC
TRBJ2-1	TRBV5-4	NA	NA	CASSLRLASYNEQFF	TGTGCCAGCAGCTTGCGCCTCGCCTCCTACAATGAGCAGTTCTTC
TRBJ2-5	TRBV28	NA	TRBD2	CASSVGSGLQETQYF	TGTGCCAGCAGTGTTGGTAGCGGGCTACAAGAGACCCAGTACTTC
TRBJ1-1	TRBV28	NA	NA	CASSSPGGAKSTEAFF	TGTGCCAGCAGTTCGCCCGGGGGGGCAAAGAGCACTGAAGCTTTCTTT
TRBJ2-2	TRBV5-1	NA	NA	CASSYLEYTGELFF	TGCGCCAGCAGCTACCTTGAATACACCGGGGAGCTGTTTTTT
TRBJ2-7	TRBV27	NA	NA	CASSDRINEQYF	TGTGCCAGCAGCGACAGAATCAACGAGCAGTACTTC
TRBJ2-3	TRBV2	few	NA	CASTDGSGAGTQYF	TGTGCCAGTACCGACGGCTCGGGGGCAGGCACGCAGTATTTT
TRBJ2-4	TRBV5-5	few	TRBD2	CASSSGGTSGALIQYF	TGTGCCAGCAGCTCAGGGGGGACTAGCGGGGCGCTTATTCAGTACTTC
TRBJ2-2	TRBV5-1	few	TRBD1	CASSHGTGAPGELFF	TGCGCCAGCAGCCATGGGACAGGGGCTCCCGGGGAGCTGTTTTTT
TRBJ2-5	TRBV5-1	NA	NA	CASSTPGETQYF	TGCGCCAGCAGCACCCCCGGAGAGACCCAGTACTTC
TRBJ2-5	TRBV9	NA	TRBD1	CASSEQGVSLETQYF	TGTGCCAGCAGCGAACAGGGGGTATCGCTCGAGACCCAGTACTTC
TRBJ2-7	TRBV5-1	NA	NA	CASSLASGVAAEQYF	TGCGCCAGCAGCTTGGCCTCGGGGGTTGCGGCCGAGCAGTACTTC
TRBJ2-5	TRBV25-1	NA	NA	CASRGGPNWQIQETQYF	TGTGCCAGCAGGGGGGGTCCCAATTGGCAGATTCAAGAGACCCAGTACTTC
TRBJ2-7	TRBV4-2	few	NA	CASSQPQASSYEQYF	TGTGCCAGCAGCCAACCACAGGCGAGCTCCTACGAGCAGTACTTC
TRBJ1-1	TRBV4-3	once	NA	CASSQGATWNTEAFF	TGCGCCAGCAGCCAAGGGGCGACGTGGAACACTGAAGCTTTCTTT
TRBJ2-1	TRBV5-1	NA	TRBD2	CASRSTSASGNEQFF	TGCGCCAGCAGGTCCACTAGCGCCTCAGGCAATGAGCAGTTCTTC
TRBJ1-4	TRBV4-1	NA	NA	CASSQLKLTGATNEKLFF	TGCGCCAGCAGCCAACTAAAATTAACAGGAGCAACTAATGAAAAACTGTTTTTT
TRBJ1-1	TRBV20-1	many	NA	CSATPRSEAFF	TGCAGTGCTACCCCGAGGTCTGAAGCTTTCTTT
TRBJ1-5	TRBV30	few	NA	CAWSEAANQPQHF	TGTGCCTGGAGTGAGGCAGCTAATCAGCCCCAGCATTTT
TRBJ2-1	TRBV30	once	NA	CAWNDGTGPYNEQFF	TGTGCCTGGAACGATGGGACGGGGCCCTACAATGAGCAGTTCTTC
TRBJ1-1	TRBV15	NA	TRBD1	CATSRGGTENTEAFF	TGTGCCACCAGCAGAGGGGGGACAGAGAACACTGAAGCTTTCTTT
TRBJ2-3	TRBV5-5	NA	TRBD1	CASSLVQGGDTQYF	TGTGCCAGCAGCTTGGTACAGGGGGGAGATACGCAGTATTTT
TRBJ2-6	TRBV29-1	once	NA	CSVEKVWRANVLTF	TGCAGCGTTGAGAAAGTCTGGAGGGCCAACGTCCTGACTTTC
TRBJ1-5	TRBV20-1	NA	NA	CSALTGGPQHF	TGCAGTGCCTTAACGGGGGGGCCCCAGCATTTT
TRBJ2-3	TRBV27	NA	NA	CASSSLEPDTQYF	TGTGCCAGCAGTTCCCTAGAGCCAGATACGCAGTATTTT